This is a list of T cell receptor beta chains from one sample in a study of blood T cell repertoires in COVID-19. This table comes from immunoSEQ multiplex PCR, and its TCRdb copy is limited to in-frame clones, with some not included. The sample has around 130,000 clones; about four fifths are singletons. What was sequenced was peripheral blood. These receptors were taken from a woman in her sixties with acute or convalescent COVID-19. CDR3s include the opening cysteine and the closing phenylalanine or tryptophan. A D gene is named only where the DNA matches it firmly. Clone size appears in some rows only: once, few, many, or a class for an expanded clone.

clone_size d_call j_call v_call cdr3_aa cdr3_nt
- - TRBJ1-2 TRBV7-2 CASTYGGRNYGYTF TGTGCCAGCACCTACGGCGGCAGAAATTATGGCTACACCTTC
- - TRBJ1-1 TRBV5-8 CASSYVPGGTEAFF TGTGCCAGCAGCTACGTACCCGGGGGCACTGAAGCTTTCTTT
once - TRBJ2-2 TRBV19 CASSVGAGELFF TGTGCCAGTAGCGTAGGGGCCGGGGAGCTGTTTTTT
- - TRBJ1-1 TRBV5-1 CASSLEGSPGKRPEAFF TGCGCCAGCAGCTTGGAAGGGTCCCCAGGGAAACGCCCTGAAGCTTTCTTT
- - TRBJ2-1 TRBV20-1 CSASGGLLNEQFF TGCAGTGCTAGTGGGGGCTTACTTAATGAGCAGTTCTTC
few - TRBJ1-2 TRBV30 CAWSSGLAGYTF TGTGCCTGGAGTTCAGGGCTTGCGGGCTACACCTTC
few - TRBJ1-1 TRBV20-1 CSAGTFFEAFF TGCAGTGCCGGTACCTTCTTTGAAGCTTTCTTT
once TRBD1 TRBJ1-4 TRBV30 CAWKGADEKLFF TGTGCCTGGAAGGGGGCGGATGAAAAACTGTTTTTT
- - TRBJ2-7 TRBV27 CASSLSRAGAYEQYF TGTGCCAGCAGTTTATCGAGGGCAGGGGCCTACGAGCAGTACTTC
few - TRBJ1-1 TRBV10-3 CAISESVNTEAFF TGTGCCATCAGTGAATCGGTGAACACTGAAGCTTTCTTT
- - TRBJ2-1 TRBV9 CASSFTGEVIYNEQFF TGTGCCAGCAGTTTCACAGGGGAGGTTATCTACAATGAGCAGTTCTTC
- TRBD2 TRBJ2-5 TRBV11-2 CASSPTKLAGGQETQYF TGTGCCAGCAGCCCGACCAAACTAGCGGGGGGGCAAGAGACCCAGTACTTC
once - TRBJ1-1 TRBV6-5 CASSHGGFAEAFF TGTGCCAGCTCCCACGGGGGGTTCGCTGAAGCTTTCTTT
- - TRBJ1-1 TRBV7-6 CASSLSFSDTEAFF TGTGCCAGCAGCTTATCTTTTTCGGACACTGAAGCTTTCTTT
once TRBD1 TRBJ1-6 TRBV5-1 CASSDGQGFNSPLHF TGCGCCAGCAGCGATGGACAGGGTTTTAATTCACCCCTCCACTTT
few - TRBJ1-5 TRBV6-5 CASRTGRGGNQPQHF TGTGCCAGCAGAACGGGCAGGGGAGGCAATCAGCCCCAGCATTTT
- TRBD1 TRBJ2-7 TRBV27 CASKMTGALFQQYF TGTGCCAGCAAAATGACAGGGGCCCTCTTTCAGCAGTACTTC
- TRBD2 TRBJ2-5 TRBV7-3 CASSPFGLAGKETQYF TGTGCCAGCAGCCCATTTGGACTAGCGGGGAAGGAGACCCAGTACTTC
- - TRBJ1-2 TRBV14 CASSHVREANYGYTF TGTGCCAGCAGCCACGTGAGAGAAGCTAACTATGGCTACACCTTC
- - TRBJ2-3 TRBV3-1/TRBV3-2 CASSLQTNTDTQYF TGTGCCAGCAGCTTGCAGACTAACACAGATACGCAGTATTTT
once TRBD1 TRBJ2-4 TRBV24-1 CATSTIQGDIQYF TGTGCCACCAGCACCATACAGGGGGACATTCAGTACTTC
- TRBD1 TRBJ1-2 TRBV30 CAWATGGGYTF TGTGCCTGGGCCACAGGGGGGGGCTACACCTTC
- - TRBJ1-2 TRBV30 CAWKRALINYGYTF TGTGCCTGGAAGCGGGCCCTGATTAACTATGGCTACACCTTC
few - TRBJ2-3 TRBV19 CASSPSPSTDTQYF TGTGCCAGTAGCCCGTCCCCTAGCACAGATACGCAGTATTTT
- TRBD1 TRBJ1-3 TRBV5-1 CASSLGTGRSGNTIYF TGCGCCAGCAGCCTTGGGACAGGCCGCTCTGGAAACACCATATATTTT
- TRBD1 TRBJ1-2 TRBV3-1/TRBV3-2 CASSPDRFSGYTF TGTGCCAGCAGCCCGGACAGGTTCAGTGGCTACACCTTC
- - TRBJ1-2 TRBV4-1 CASSQTLQYTSYGYTF TGCGCCAGCAGCCAAACCCTACAGTATACGTCGTATGGCTACACCTTC
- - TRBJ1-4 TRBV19 CASSTNGQLPNEKLFF TGTGCCAGTAGTACGAACGGACAGCTACCTAATGAAAAACTGTTTTTT
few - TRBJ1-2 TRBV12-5 CASGAGLYGYTF TGTGCTAGTGGCGCGGGACTATATGGCTACACCTTC
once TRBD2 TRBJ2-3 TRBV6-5 CASSSSGGLTDTQYF TGTGCCAGCAGCTCCAGCGGGGGGCTCACAGATACGCAGTATTTT
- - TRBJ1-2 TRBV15 CATSRDQGYGYTF TGTGCCACCAGCAGAGACCAGGGCTACGGCTACACCTTC
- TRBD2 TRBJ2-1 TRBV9 CASSVGGGAHNEQFF TGTGCCAGCAGCGTCGGCGGGGGGGCCCACAATGAGCAGTTCTTC
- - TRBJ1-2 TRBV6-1 CASSELGSNYGYTF TGTGCCAGCAGTGAATTAGGGAGTAACTATGGCTACACCTTC
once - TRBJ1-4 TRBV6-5 CASRGSPNEKLFF TGTGCCAGCAGGGGTAGCCCGAATGAAAAACTGTTTTTT